This section outlines one TCR beta chain sequence together with its context. Its antigen is unknown. Two nested PCRs, of approximately 16 and 9 cycles, processed TCRalpha and TCRbeta cDNA. One entry per CDR3 protein, without DNA, is what TCRdb gives after re-calling the 5' RACE reads. In total, the table holds around 400,000 distinct CDR3 sequences. The record originates from a study of monozygotic twins with inflammatory bowel disease. General observations from the study: The co-twins with IBD showed lower TCRbeta diversity (inverse Simpson) than their healthy siblings. Among patients, repertoires may have gained variability from differing immunosuppressive treatments.

The sample was blood. The receptor was derived from a human donor with ulcerative colitis or Crohn's disease, or a healthy co-twin of an affected twin (not recorded which).

CDR3 loop: CAWSFGRRRYEQYF. V and J are TRBV30 and TRBJ2-7. The CDR3 covers 14 residues. Germline values: CDR1 GTSNPN, CDR2 SVGIG (reference sequence).